This TCR beta chain was recorded in a study of shared clonotypes between healthy human individuals. Background on the study: Three plates were used per donor for CD4 naive, three for CD4 memory, two for CD8 naive and one for CD8 memory. General study results and limits: Some clonotypes were shared by all four sorted-subset donors, while others were not shared. The non-shared ones had lower generation probabilities than the shared ones.

The CDR3 contains 11 residues. Germline lookup yields CDR1 DFQATT and CDR2 SNEGSKA (reference sequence). Losses at the gene ends were 6 bases for V and 10 bases for J; bases not matched to a gene: 3. Naive CD8 cells lacked CD45RO, underwent positive selection for CCR7 and left out terminally differentiated effector memory CD45RA+ cells. The study drew its donors from healthy HIV-negative adults without recent acute infections or vaccinations. As concerns this clone: Its cognate antigen is unknown.

The table came from immunoSEQ multiplex PCR; TCRdb's copy has only in-frame clones and leaves some out. The table has around 1.9 million clones, around 95% seen once. Sequenced material: naive CD8+ T cells from PBMCs. The clonotype comes from a man between 18 and 35 years old in good health. Some clones in this sample may be carry-over from other donors' samples. This chain links TRBV20-1 with TRBJ2-1; 10 bases line up with TRBD2. The CDR3 region is CSATGLAEQFF. In nucleotides, the CDR3 is TGCAGTGCCACGGGACTAGCGGAGCAGTTCTTC.